One sample yielded the 13 T cell receptor beta chains listed below, sequenced in a study of blood T cell repertoires in COVID-19. The assay was immunoSEQ multiplex PCR, and TCRdb's table has in-frame clones only and misses some. Altogether 270,000 or so clones are present, around 82% being singletons, with the ten largest covering 2.5% to 3.5%. The sequencing sample was made of peripheral blood. The receptors originated from a woman aged 18-29 years with acute or convalescent COVID-19.

V gene TRBV5-4 combines with J gene TRBJ1-2; 8 nucleotides match TRBD1. Germline-derived CDR1 and CDR2 are SGHNT and YYREEE (reference sequence). CDR3 length: 13 residues. Trimming took 4 bases from V and 10 from J; bases not matched to a gene: 9. The CDR3 sequence is CASSVGQGDVYTF. As DNA, the CDR3 is TGTGCCAGCAGCGTCGGACAGGGAGATGTCTACACCTTC.

This clone was seen only once. V is TRBV6-2 or TRBV6-3 and J is TRBJ2-3; D might be TRBD2 (6 bases). Between the trimmed V and J ends, which lost 0 bases and 0 bases, there was a span of 19 bases. Germline loops: CDR1 MNHEY, CDR2 SVGEGT. The CDR3 runs to 19 residues. CDR3 sequence reads: CASSYSSLRAEGSTDTQYF. CDR3 nucleotides: TGTGCCAGCAGTTACTCGTCTCTTCGAGCGGAGGGGAGCACAGATACGCAGTATTTT.

The rearrangement links TRBV12-3 or TRBV12-4 to TRBJ1-1; 9 bases are shared with TRBD1. V was pared by 7 bases and J by 6 bases, with 3 bases of the junction left unmatched. The CDR3 is made up of 12 amino acids. The CDR3 sequence: CASITGGSEAFF. CDR3 nucleotides: TGTGCCAGCATCACAGGGGGCTCTGAAGCTTTCTTT.

The chain employs TRBV27 and TRBJ2-2; possible D gene TRBD1, 8 bases. Trimming shortened V by 3 bases and J by 2 bases, and 22 bases separated the two germline ends. Germline V gene data show CDR1 as MNHEY and CDR2 as SMNVEV (reference sequence). The CDR3 totals 19 residues. The CDR3 DNA sequence: TGTGCCAGCAGTTTCGGAAGTGCGGGGGACAGGCTAAACACCGGGGAGCTGTTTTTT. Amino acid sequence: CASSFGSAGDRLNTGELFF.

The chain combines TRBV7-2 with TRBJ1-1; D remains unclear. The CDR3 is 15 amino acids. CDR1 and CDR2 from the germline V gene are SGHTA and FQGNSA. Trimming left V 2 bases short and J 1 base short, with 11 bases between. CDR3 in DNA: TGTGCCAGCAGCTTAAAAGCGGGGTGGAACACTGAAGCTTTCTTT. It is translated as CASSLKAGWNTEAFF.

The rearrangement uses TRBV10-3 and TRBJ2-1; 7 nucleotides line up with TRBD1. From germline, CDR1 is ENHRY and CDR2 SYGVKD. There are 14 residues in the CDR3. V lost 8 bases, J lost 3 bases, and 7 bases stayed unmatched. CDR3 nucleotides: TGTGCCATCGCCCGGGACAGTGGCTACAATGAGCAGTTCTTC. Protein product: CAIARDSGYNEQFF.

The CDR3 bases are TGTGCCAGCAGTTTGTACGGGACAGGGAATTTCCCCATGAAGCAGCCCCAGCATTTT. Protein product: CASSLYGTGNFPMKQPQHF. This rearrangement joins TRBV27 to TRBJ1-5; 9 positions agree with TRBD1. The CDR3 runs to 19 residues. Germline V gives CDR1 MNHEY, CDR2 SMNVEV (reference sequence). Germline trimming cut 3 bases from V and 7 bases from J; bases unmatched to any gene: 19.

The chain is built from TRBV27 and TRBJ2-1, with 11 bases that match TRBD1. The CDR3 totals 15 residues. CDR1 and CDR2 from the germline V gene are MNHEY and SMNVEV (reference sequence). The V gene end was trimmed by 3 bases and the J gene end by 6 bases; junction bases not matched to a gene: 4. CDR3 nucleotides: TGTGCCAGCAGTTTGGGACAGGGGGGTGGCAATGAGCAGTTCTTC. Its translation is CASSLGQGGGNEQFF.

The chain uses TRBV7-6 and TRBJ2-2, with 7 bases lining up with TRBD2. The CDR3 length is 14 residues. Germline values: CDR1 SGHVS, CDR2 FNYEAQ. The V gene end was trimmed by 4 bases and the J gene end by 6 bases; junction bases not matched to a gene: 5. The CDR3 coding sequence is TGTGCCAGCAGCTCGGGGGGTGGCCCCGGGGAGCTGTTTTTT. Encoded protein: CASSSGGGPGELFF.

V is TRBV25-1 and J is TRBJ2-3, with 8 bases lining up with TRBD1. Germline V gene data show CDR1 as MGHDK and CDR2 as SYGVNS. This CDR3 has 13 amino acids. The V segment lost 5 bases and the J segment 5 bases; nucleotides outside the gene matches: 3. CDR3 region: CASSRTGRDTQYF. Here the CDR3 DNA reads TGTGCCAGCAGTCGGACAGGGAGAGATACGCAGTATTTT.

V and J are TRBV2 and TRBJ2-3; 7 nucleotides agree with TRBD1. Germline V CDR1 and CDR2: SNHLY, FYNNEI. V trimming: 5 bases; J trimming: 4 bases; junction bases outside the gene matches: 12. The CDR3 covers 16 residues. This CDR3 reads CASSQTGLVWPDTQYF. As DNA, the CDR3 is TGTGCCAGCAGTCAGACAGGGTTGGTCTGGCCAGATACGCAGTATTTT.

The chain recombines TRBV27 with TRBJ1-5, with 7 nucleotides matching TRBD1. CDR1 is MNHEY, CDR2 SMNVEV, per germline (reference sequence). V gave up 4 bases and J gave up 5 bases; unmatched junction bases: 5. This CDR3 is 14 amino acids long. The CDR3, as DNA: TGTGCCAGCAGTTCGGGACAGACCTATCAGCCCCAGCATTTT. Encoded protein: CASSSGQTYQPQHF.

The chain links TRBV30 to TRBJ1-1; unclear D gene. The V end was cut by 7 bases, the J end by 6 bases, with 12 bases between. Germline V gives CDR1 GTSNPN, CDR2 SVGIG (reference sequence). The CDR3 runs 11 residues. For the CDR3, the DNA is TGTGCCTTCGACGGGTGGTCTGAAGCTTTCTTT. This codes for CAFDGWSEAFF.